This T cell receptor (beta chain) appears in the sequencing data of a study of post-analysis software for immune sequencing data. Turning to this clonotype: Its antigen is still unknown.

This CDR3 comprises 14 residues. V trimming: 5 bases; J trimming: 3 bases; junction bases outside the gene matches: 6. Germline V gene lookup returns CDR1 SGHTA and CDR2 FQGNSA. Points from the study as a whole: Five or six TRBV segments, TRBV5-6, TRBV5-1 and TRBV20-1 among them, were found more frequent in patients than controls.

The authors incorporated unique molecular identifiers into the TCR beta cDNA libraries. TCRdb re-analysed the PCR reads in MiXCR, keeping a single row per CDR3 protein. The sample has 750,000 to 900,000 distinct CDR3 sequences, 40% to 55% seen once. The chain combines TRBV7-2 with TRBJ1-2, with TRBD1 matching 7 bases. This TCR was recovered from a girl aged 5 to 17 with multiple sclerosis. The source material was blood. CDR3 bases: TGTGCCAGCAGCCCAATTACAGGGGACTATGGCTACACCTTC. Encoded protein: CASSPITGDYGYTF.